These 17 T cell receptor beta chains were sequenced from one sample in a study of T cell responses to AZD1222 COVID-19 vaccine. Libraries were prepared by immunoSEQ multiplex PCR; TCRdb keeps only in-frame clonotypes and omits some of them. In the table there are about 120,000 clones, 75% to 95% of which are singletons. Sample: peripheral blood, taken 28 days after the second dose of the MenACWY control vaccine. The receptors come from an adult who received the MenACWY meningococcal vaccine as a control.

The V call is TRBV9, the J call TRBJ2-1, with TRBD2 matching over 15 bases. The CDR3 is 17 residues long. J was trimmed by 9 bases and V by 3 bases; bases with no gene match: 10. Per germline, CDR1 SGDLS and CDR2 YYNGEE. The CDR3 DNA reads as TGTGCCAGCAGCGCCCCGAGGACTAGCGGGAGGGCCGGTGAGCAGTTCTTC. It codes for CASSAPRTSGRAGEQFF.

The chain uses TRBV9 and TRBJ2-1; 9 positions match TRBD2. V lost 1 base, J lost 9 bases, and 17 bases stayed unmatched. CDR1 and CDR2 from the germline V gene are SGDLS and YYNGEE. The CDR3 spans 18 residues. The chain's CDR3 is CASSVTLGESSGKGEQFF. DNA for the CDR3: TGTGCCAGCAGCGTAACCTTAGGCGAGTCTAGCGGGAAGGGTGAGCAGTTCTTC.

The chain combines TRBV6-6 with TRBJ2-1; 11 positions match TRBD2. Looked up from germline, CDR1 is MNHNY and CDR2 is SVGAGI (reference sequence). Unmatched junction bases numbered 0, after V lost 0 bases and J lost 2 bases. This CDR3 has 16 residues. The CDR3 region is CASSYSSGRAYNEQFF. Written as DNA, the CDR3 is TGTGCCAGCAGTTACTCTAGCGGGAGGGCCTACAATGAGCAGTTCTTC.

The genes are TRBV2 and TRBJ2-7, with no clear D. The CDR3 is 13 residues long. V lost 6 bases and J 0 bases, leaving 9 bases between the germline ends. CDR1 and CDR2 (germline): SNHLY, FYNNEI. The CDR3 spells CASRGWSSYEQYF. The CDR3 DNA reads as TGTGCCAGCAGGGGATGGAGCTCCTACGAGCAGTACTTC.

The rearrangement links TRBV7-2 to TRBJ2-5, with D unresolved. CDR3 length: 12 residues. The germline V and J ends were trimmed by 5 bases and 4 bases, with 8 bases remaining between them. Germline CDR1 SGHTA, CDR2 FQGNSA. CDR3 coding DNA: TGTGCCAGCAGCCCCCCTTCAGAGACCCAGTACTTC. Translating gives CASSPPSETQYF.

The genes are TRBV9 and TRBJ1-4; the D gene is possibly TRBD1 (6 bases). CDR3 size: 15 residues. Trimming removed 4 bases from V and 3 bases from J, with 13 bases in between. The germline CDR1 and CDR2 sequences are SGDLS and YYNGEE. The CDR3 is CASSSRQAPNEKLFF. Here the CDR3 DNA reads TGTGCCAGCAGCTCCCGACAGGCACCTAATGAAAAACTGTTTTTT.

This clone was seen only a few times. The CDR3 coding sequence is TGCAGCGTGGGGCGGGACAGGGGCTACAATGAGCAGTTCTTC. Its protein is CSVGRDRGYNEQFF. This sequence joins TRBV29-1 and TRBJ2-1; 10 nucleotides align to TRBD1. Per the germline V gene, CDR1 is SQVTM and CDR2 is ANQGSEA. The CDR3 has 14 residues. The V and J ends lost 6 bases and 3 bases, in that order; junction bases with no gene match: 5.

The sample holds one count of this clone. V and J are TRBV6-5 and TRBJ2-1; D is unclear. This CDR3 comprises 13 residues. V lost 6 bases and J 4 bases, leaving 10 bases between the germline ends. The germline V gene encodes CDR1 MNHEY and CDR2 SVGAGI. CDR3 region: CASRKGPYNEQFF. DNA for the CDR3: TGTGCCAGCAGGAAGGGCCCTTACAATGAGCAGTTCTTC.

CDR3 residues: CASRRQSSYNEQFF. CDR3 bases: TGTGCCAGCAGGAGACAGAGCTCCTACAATGAGCAGTTCTTC. The rearrangement joins TRBV27 to TRBJ2-1; the D gene is possibly TRBD1 (5 bases). Per germline, CDR1 MNHEY and CDR2 SMNVEV (reference sequence). The CDR3 runs to 14 residues. Trimming cost V 6 bases and J 0 bases, with 9 bases left between them.

The rearrangement joins TRBV4-1 to TRBJ2-1; D possibly uses TRBD1 or TRBD2 (5 bases each). The CDR3 totals 15 residues. CDR1 MGHRA and CDR2 YSYEKL come from the germline V gene. V lost 0 bases and J 9 bases, leaving 15 bases between the germline ends. CDR3 coding DNA: TGCGCCAGCAGCCAAGAGGGCTCCGGGGCTGGTGAGCAGTTCTTC. It encodes CASSQEGSGAGEQFF.

This clone was picked up one time. The chain uses TRBV27 and TRBJ1-6, with 7 bases lining up with TRBD1. The CDR3 is 15 amino acids. V was pared by 5 bases and J by 9 bases, with 10 bases of the junction left unmatched. Germline CDR1 MNHEY, CDR2 SMNVEV (reference sequence). The CDR3, as DNA: TGTGCCAGCAGTAACCCCGACAGGGAAGGTTCACCCCTCCACTTT. This gives the protein CASSNPDREGSPLHF.

The chain joins TRBV2 to TRBJ2-5; D remains unclear. Trimming cost V 4 bases and J 0 bases, with 12 bases left between them. This CDR3 is 15 amino acids long. Germline V gene data show CDR1 as SNHLY and CDR2 as FYNNEI. The CDR3 DNA reads TGTGCCAGCAGTGGGCCGAACTTAGACCAAGAGACCCAGTACTTC. Protein product: CASSGPNLDQETQYF.

This rearrangement joins TRBV6-5 to TRBJ2-2; weak D call: TRBD2 (6 bases). Looked up from germline, CDR1 is MNHEY and CDR2 is SVGAGI. CDR3 length equals 14 residues. V lost 6 bases to trimming and J lost 6 bases, with 14 bases between them. DNA of the CDR3: TGTGCCAGCAGACGGGACTCATCCCCCGGGGAGCTGTTTTTT. This sequence encodes CASRRDSSPGELFF.

The chain is built from TRBV29-1 and TRBJ2-1, with 9 positions matching TRBD2. The CDR3 length is 15 residues. V shed 2 bases and J 4 bases; nucleotides not matched to a gene: 6. Germline CDR1 reads SQVTM; CDR2 reads ANQGSEA. CDR3 sequence reads: CSVEPTSGSYNEQFF. DNA of the CDR3: TGCAGCGTTGAACCCACTAGCGGGTCTTACAATGAGCAGTTCTTC.

In this sample, this clone turned up once. This chain joins TRBV29-1 and TRBJ1-1; a weak D match, TRBD1 (6 bases). Germline CDR1 SQVTM, CDR2 ANQGSEA. The ends were cut back, 0 bases at V and 5 bases at J, with 13 bases in the middle. The CDR3 is 14 residues long. The CDR3 loop is CSVEDRGLGTEAFF. The CDR3 DNA follows: TGCAGCGTTGAAGATCGGGGGCTTGGGACTGAAGCTTTCTTT.

The chain combines TRBV28 with TRBJ1-5; 12 bases agree with TRBD1. J lost 2 bases, V lost 6 bases, and 5 bases had no gene match. The CDR3 is 16 residues long. Germline loops: CDR1 MDHEN, CDR2 SYDVKM. The CDR3, as DNA: TGTGCCAGCAGGGGACAGGGGGCGGGAGGCAATCAGCCCCAGCATTTT. Its translation is CASRGQGAGGNQPQHF. Using reference TRBV28 and TRBJ1-5 for the parts outside the CDR3, the full variable domain is DVKVTQSSRYLVKRTGEKVFLECVQDMDHENMFWYRQDPGLGLRLIYFSYDVKMKEKGDIPEGYSVSREKKERFSLILESASTNQTSMYLCASRGQGAGGNQPQHFGDGTRLSIL.

The chain employs TRBV3-1 (or the pseudogene TRBV3-2) and TRBJ2-5; no clear D. The CDR3 contains 14 residues. Germline V gene sequence: CDR1 LGHDT, CDR2 YNNKEL (reference sequence). V lost 4 bases to trimming and J lost 2 bases, with 11 bases between them. CDR3 sequence: CASSPHTVQETQYF. CDR3 DNA: TGTGCCAGCAGCCCCCACACGGTTCAAGAGACCCAGTACTTC.